Listed here are 21 T cell receptor beta chains from one sample, sequenced in a study of T-cell reconstitution after alpha-beta-depleted transplantation in children. Unique molecular identifiers were built into the TCRbeta library. Using its own MiXCR run on the PCR reads, TCRdb lists one record per CDR3 protein. The table includes a few hundred thousand distinct CDR3 sequences, about a quarter detected once. Material: PBMCs, obtained before TCRalphabeta/CD19-depleted stem cell transplant. These receptors were taken from a boy under three years old with Wiskott-Aldrich syndrome, due to receive a stem cell transplant.

The table lists this clonotype with a few counts. The CDR3 sequence: CASRPHRGYNEQFF. CDR3 sequence (DNA): TGTGCCAGCAGGCCGCACAGGGGCTACAATGAGCAGTTCTTC. The chain couples TRBV6-4 to TRBJ2-1; 7 positions agree with TRBD1. V lost 6 bases and J lost 3; bases outside the gene matches: 5. The CDR3 loop spans 14 amino acids. Germline V gene lookup returns CDR1 MRHNA and CDR2 SNTAGT.

The chain links TRBV12-3 or TRBV12-4 to TRBJ1-2, with D possibly matching TRBD1 (5 bases). The CDR3 length is 17 residues. The V end was cut by 3 bases, the J end by 5 bases, with 22 bases between. The CDR3 region has the DNA TGTGCCAGCAGTTTGGATTTGGCAGGGAGGCTAGATTATGGCTACACCTTC. Translation: CASSLDLAGRLDYGYTF.

This clonotype was picked up a small number of times. This rearrangement joins TRBV27 to TRBJ2-5; no clear D gene. V lost 2 bases and J lost 2, with 6 bases in between. This CDR3 region has 13 residues. The germline gives CDR1 MNHEY, CDR2 SMNVEV (reference sequence). CDR3 in amino acids: CASSLLTQETQYF. The CDR3 nucleotides read TGTGCCAGCAGTTTACTGACTCAAGAGACCCAGTACTTC.

This clonotype appeared a few times. The chain uses TRBV4-1 and TRBJ2-2; no reliable D call. Trimming removed 3 bases from V and 6 bases from J, with 8 bases in between. The CDR3 has 13 residues. Germline CDR1 MGHRA, CDR2 YSYEKL. This CDR3 reads CASSQLLPGELFF. CDR3 coding DNA: TGCGCCAGCAGCCAGCTCCTCCCCGGGGAGCTGTTTTTT.

The chain carries TRBV20-1 and TRBJ2-5; D unresolved. The CDR3 runs to 13 residues. Germline loops: CDR1 DFQATT, CDR2 SNEGSKA (reference sequence). The V end was cut by 0 bases, the J end by 14 bases, with 19 bases between. The CDR3 DNA follows: TGCAGTGCTAGAGATCCAGCCAGATTTGGGTTTTACTTC. It codes for CSARDPARFGFYF.

This clonotype was seen more than once but under ten times. The chain joins TRBV3-1 to TRBJ1-1; unclear D gene. Trimming left V 2 bases short and J 0 bases short, with 4 bases between. CDR3 length equals 13 residues. CDR1 and CDR2 (germline): LGHDT, YNNKEL (reference sequence). The CDR3 loop is CASSQKVNTEAFF. CDR3 DNA sequence: TGTGCCAGCAGCCAAAAAGTGAACACTGAAGCTTTCTTT.

The rearrangement joins TRBV6-1 to TRBJ2-1; 12 bases match TRBD2. Germline lookup yields CDR1 MNHNS and CDR2 SASEGT. The CDR3 runs 16 residues. J gave up 6 bases and V 7 bases, and 10 bases lay outside the gene matches. DNA for the CDR3: TGTGCCAGCACGACTAGCGGGAGTCTTATGGGCAATGAGCAGTTCTTC. Protein: CASTTSGSLMGNEQFF.

This sequence joins TRBV12-3 or TRBV12-4 and TRBJ2-4, with D perhaps TRBD2 (6 bases). This CDR3 has 17 amino acids. The ends were cut back, 3 bases at V and 3 bases at J, with 18 bases in the middle. The DNA for the CDR3 is TGTGCCAGCAGTTTTATGCTTAGCGGCGAAGACAAAAACATTCAGTACTTC. Amino acid sequence: CASSFMLSGEDKNIQYF.

The chain employs TRBV18 and TRBJ1-2; no clear D. This CDR3 region has 13 residues. V was shortened by 1 base and J by 5 bases, with 8 bases between the two germline ends. Germline values: CDR1 KGHSH, CDR2 LQKENI. CDR3 in DNA: TGTGCCAGCTCACCACGTAGGATATATGGCTACACCTTC. Protein sequence: CASSPRRIYGYTF.

This clonotype was counted only a few times. V usage is TRBV5-1 and J usage is TRBJ2-1; 7 positions match TRBD2. This CDR3 is 13 amino acids long. The germline V gene has CDR1 SGHRS and CDR2 YFSETQ. After removal of 1 base from V and 15 bases from J, the junction contained 10 bases not matched to a gene. CDR3 sequence reads: CASSLTGEGVRFF. The CDR3 bases are TGCGCCAGCAGCTTGACTGGGGAGGGAGTTAGGTTCTTC.

The CDR3 loop reads CASSYWGAENTEAFF. The DNA of the CDR3 is TGTGCCAGCAGTTACTGGGGCGCCGAGAACACTGAAGCTTTCTTT. The genes are TRBV6-5 and TRBJ1-1, with D possibly TRBD1 on 5 matching bases. Germline CDR1 reads MNHEY; CDR2 reads SVGAGI. Trimming pared 1 base from V and 1 base from J, leaving 10 bases between. The CDR3 length is 15 residues.

The chain is built from TRBV9 and TRBJ2-1; the D gene could be TRBD1 or TRBD2 (5 bases each). The CDR3 totals 15 residues. Trimming shortened V by 4 bases and J by 8 bases, and 19 bases separated the two germline ends. CDR1 is SGDLS, CDR2 YYNGEE, per germline. The CDR3 region has the DNA TGTGCCAGCAGCCCCCAAGGAGCTAGCAGGGATGAGCAGTTCTTC. Translating it yields CASSPQGASRDEQFF.

This clonotype was seen only once. The V gene is TRBV3-1, the J gene TRBJ2-4; D is uncertain. Trimming stripped 4 bases from V and 0 bases from J, with 13 bases between. Germline V gene sequence: CDR1 LGHDT, CDR2 YNNKEL (reference sequence). This CDR3 has 16 residues. This CDR3 is CASSPSSDLAKNIQYF. DNA of the CDR3: TGTGCCAGCAGCCCCAGTTCAGACCTAGCCAAAAACATTCAGTACTTC.

This clonotype was counted a few times. The chain recombines TRBV29-1 with TRBJ2-3; a weak D match, TRBD2 (5 bases). From germline, CDR1 is SQVTM and CDR2 ANQGSEA. The CDR3 is made up of 16 amino acids. Trimming stripped 0 bases from V and 4 bases from J, with 17 bases between. The CDR3 sequence: CSVEELSGDGPDTQYF. The CDR3 coding sequence is TGCAGCGTTGAAGAACTAAGCGGCGACGGCCCAGATACGCAGTATTTT.

This chain connects TRBV12-3 or TRBV12-4 to TRBJ2-1, with 7 bases aligning to TRBD2. V lost 8 bases and J lost 3; bases outside the gene matches: 10. This CDR3 is 15 amino acids long. CDR3 sequence reads: CASRPGLADYNEQFF. CDR3 nucleotides: TGTGCCAGCCGGCCGGGGCTAGCGGACTACAATGAGCAGTTCTTC.

The rearrangement uses TRBV14 and TRBJ2-3; 8 bases line up with TRBD2. This CDR3 is built from 17 residues. V lost 0 bases to trimming and J lost 0 bases; unmatched junction nucleotides: 5. In germline, CDR1 is SGHDN, CDR2 FVKESK. CDR3 protein: CASSQEVAGTSTDTQYF. The CDR3 nucleotides read TGTGCCAGCAGCCAAGAAGTAGCGGGAACTAGCACAGATACGCAGTATTTT.

The rearrangement joins TRBV6-5 to TRBJ2-1; 9 nucleotides align to TRBD1. V gave up 4 bases and J gave up 5 bases; unmatched junction bases: 9. Germline V lookup: CDR1 MNHEY, CDR2 SVGAGI. The CDR3 contains 16 residues. The CDR3 here is CASSSPGGQGNNEQFF. As DNA, the CDR3 is TGTGCCAGCAGTTCTCCGGGGGGACAGGGCAACAATGAGCAGTTCTTC.

The chain carries TRBV4-1 and TRBJ2-5, with D perhaps matching TRBD2 (6 bases). Trimming took off 0 bases at V and 4 bases at J, with 15 bases between the two ends. The CDR3 sequence is 16 residues long. Germline V gives CDR1 MGHRA, CDR2 YSYEKL. The CDR3 DNA follows: TGCGCCAGCAGCCAAGACGGCGGGACGCGGGGAGAGACCCAGTACTTC. Its protein is CASSQDGGTRGETQYF.

The chain combines TRBV20-1 with TRBJ2-5; TRBD1 matches 11 bases. This CDR3 contains 14 residues. CDR1 and CDR2 (germline): DFQATT, SNEGSKA (reference sequence). The V and J ends lost 3 bases and 5 bases, in that order; junction bases with no gene match: 5. DNA of the CDR3: TGCAGTGCTAGGGGACAGGGGGGACGGGAGACCCAGTACTTC. Its translation is CSARGQGGRETQYF.

The chain recombines TRBV12-3 or TRBV12-4 with TRBJ1-3, with 7 bases fitting TRBD1. After removal of 3 bases from V and 7 bases from J, the junction contained 6 bases not matched to a gene. The CDR3 extends over 14 amino acids. CDR3 residues: CASSFRKGQNTIYF. In nucleotides, the CDR3 is TGTGCCAGCAGTTTCAGAAAGGGACAGAACACCATATATTTT.

The rearrangement uses TRBV29-1 and TRBJ1-4; no firm D call. The V end lost 7 bases, the J end lost 3 bases, and 9 bases lay between the germline ends. The CDR3 is made up of 12 amino acids. The V gene's germline CDR1 is SQVTM and CDR2 ANQGSEA. The CDR3 region has the DNA TGCAGCGCTACGTGGTCTAATGAAAAACTGTTTTTT. This gives the protein CSATWSNEKLFF.